Each of the 31 T cell receptor beta chains below was sequenced from the same sample in a study of OX40 agonist ivuxolimab in advanced cancers. Some clones are missing from TCRdb's copy, which holds only in-frame ones; the method was immunoSEQ multiplex PCR. The table includes some 90,000 clones, approximately 90% detected once. Sample: CD4+ or CD8+ T cells sorted from blood, taken in a trial of the OX40 agonist ivuxolimab. The receptors come from an adult with an advanced solid tumor such as melanoma, head and neck, liver or kidney cancer.

J is TRBJ1-5 and V is TRBV2; D is ambiguous. CDR1 is SNHLY, CDR2 FYNNEI, per germline. Between the trimmed V and J ends, which lost 1 base and 7 bases, there was a span of 11 bases. The CDR3 is 14 residues long. CDR3 bases: TGTGCCAGCAGTGAAGTAGGGCTGGGGCAGCCCCAGCATTTT. Protein sequence: CASSEVGLGQPQHF.

The V and J genes are TRBV11-3 and TRBJ2-4; the D is unclear. This CDR3 has 12 residues. The V gene's germline CDR1 is SGHNT and CDR2 YENEEA. V gave up 5 bases and J gave up 3 bases, with 5 bases separating them. CDR3: CASSLYKNIQYF. CDR3 coding DNA: TGTGCCAGCAGCCTTTACAAAAACATTCAGTACTTC.

The chain employs TRBV19 and TRBJ1-5, with 8 bases matching TRBD1. Germline V gene sequence: CDR1 LNHDA, CDR2 SQIVND (reference sequence). CDR3 size: 14 residues. The V and J ends lost 6 bases and 4 bases, in that order; junction bases with no gene match: 5. CDR3 DNA: TGTGCCAGTAGGACCCAGGGGGCGAATCAGCCCCAGCATTTT. The encoded protein is CASRTQGANQPQHF.

V and J are TRBV30 and TRBJ2-1; 8 bases match TRBD2. The CDR3 loop spans 14 amino acids. Looked up from germline, CDR1 is GTSNPN and CDR2 is SVGIG (reference sequence). V trimming: 4 bases; J trimming: 7 bases; junction bases outside the gene matches: 9. As DNA, the CDR3 is TGTGCCTGGAACTCGGTGGGACTAGGTAATGAGCAGTTCTTC. This encodes CAWNSVGLGNEQFF.

The chain is built from TRBV6-6 and TRBJ2-5, with a tentative D call TRBD1 (5 bases). The CDR3 consists of 14 residues. Trimming pared 6 bases from V and 5 bases from J, leaving 16 bases between. CDR1 and CDR2 (germline): MNHNY, SVGAGI (reference sequence). This chain's CDR3 is CASRRSGNRETQYF. CDR3 nucleotide sequence: TGTGCCAGCAGGAGATCAGGGAACCGGGAGACCCAGTACTTC.

The chain couples TRBV2 to TRBJ2-7, with TRBD2 as a possible D gene (5 bases). Germline CDR1 and CDR2: SNHLY and FYNNEI. The V end lost 3 bases, the J end lost 6 bases, and 9 bases lay between the germline ends. CDR3 length: 12 residues. In nucleotides, the CDR3 is TGTGCCAGCAGTGAGGGAGCGACCGAGCAGTACTTC. Amino acids: CASSEGATEQYF.

This chain connects TRBV10-3 to TRBJ1-2, with 9 bases lining up with TRBD1. CDR3 length: 14 residues. In germline, CDR1 is ENHRY, CDR2 SYGVKD. V shed 5 bases, J shed 2 bases, and the junction held 3 bases outside the gene matches. The CDR3 loop is CAISPGQGNYGYTF. The CDR3 DNA reads as TGTGCCATCAGTCCGGGACAGGGCAACTATGGCTACACCTTC.

The DNA for the CDR3 is TGTGCCAGCAGCTTAGATAGCGGGAACCCCTACAATGAGCAGTTCTTC. This encodes CASSLDSGNPYNEQFF. The chain is built from TRBV7-2 and TRBJ2-1; 8 positions match TRBD2. This CDR3 is 16 amino acids long. CDR1 is SGHTA, CDR2 FQGNSA, per germline. The V gene end was trimmed by 1 base and the J gene end by 2 bases; junction bases not matched to a gene: 4.

The chain is built from TRBV5-1 and TRBJ2-2; 7 positions agree with TRBD1. Germline V gene lookup returns CDR1 SGHRS and CDR2 YFSETQ. The CDR3 loop spans 14 amino acids. Trimming cost V 3 bases and J 7 bases; bases outside gene matches: 6. This CDR3 reads CASSSGQANGELFF. The CDR3 nucleotides are TGCGCCAGCAGCTCCGGACAGGCCAACGGGGAGCTGTTTTTT.

CDR3 sequence (DNA): TGTGCCAGCAGGGACAGCGGGGTAGGTGGCTACACCTTC. Translating gives CASRDSGVGGYTF. The V gene is TRBV6-6, the J gene TRBJ1-2; possibly TRBD1 for D (6 bases). The CDR3 is 13 residues long. Per germline, CDR1 MNHNY and CDR2 SVGAGI (reference sequence). Deletions cut 6 bases from V and 7 bases from J, with 15 bases between.

As concerns this clone: The limits of the CDR3 on the DNA are not certain, so only TCRdb's listed CDR3 is given. This rearrangement joins TRBV4-2 to TRBJ2-1; the table's D gene call, TRBD2, was not cross checked with the DNA. Germline V lookup: CDR1 LGHNA, CDR2 YNFKEQ. With termini counted, the CDR3 has 12 amino acids. The CDR3 protein is CASSQVGRGSIF.

The chain recombines TRBV7-9 with TRBJ1-1; 7 bases are a match to TRBD1. Germline-derived CDR1 and CDR2 are SEHNR and FQNEAQ (reference sequence). The CDR3 covers 15 residues. V dropped 5 bases and J dropped 2; count of bases not matched to a gene: 8. CDR3 protein: CASSPPGQHNTEAFF. The CDR3 region has the DNA TGTGCCAGCAGCCCGCCGGGACAGCACAACACTGAAGCTTTCTTT.

The chain couples TRBV7-8 to TRBJ1-6; D is possibly TRBD1 (6 bases). With 1 base removed from V and 7 bases from J, the gap between germline ends came to 14 bases. CDR3 length equals 16 residues. CDR1 is SGHVS and CDR2 is FQNEAQ in the germline V gene. CDR3 in amino acids: CASSLDNRVLNSPLHF. CDR3 nucleotides: TGTGCCAGCAGCTTAGACAACAGGGTATTGAATTCACCCCTCCACTTT.

The V gene is TRBV6-5, the J gene TRBJ2-7; perhaps TRBD1 as D (6 bases). Trimming removed 6 bases from V and 6 bases from J, with 15 bases in between. The CDR3 length is 13 residues. Germline CDR1 and CDR2: MNHEY and SVGAGI. CDR3 amino acids: CASRDNTDSEQYF. In nucleotides, the CDR3 is TGTGCCAGCAGGGATAACACGGACAGCGAGCAGTACTTC.

The CDR3 is CASGLEVNEQFF. The CDR3 region has the DNA TGTGCTAGTGGTTTGGAAGTTAATGAGCAGTTCTTC. The chain combines TRBV12-5 with TRBJ2-1, with unresolved D. V lost 1 base and J 7 bases, leaving 5 bases between the germline ends. The CDR3 loop spans 12 amino acids. Germline V gene data show CDR1 as LGHNT and CDR2 as FRNRAP.

This clone was counted only a few times. This chain uses TRBV19 with TRBJ1-1, with no clear D. V lost 6 bases, J lost 2 bases, and 13 bases lay in between. Germline CDR1 reads LNHDA; CDR2 reads SQIVND (reference sequence). The CDR3 contains 14 residues. In DNA, the CDR3 is TGTGCCAGTAGCACAGTGGAGATTAACACTGAAGCTTTCTTT. It codes for CASSTVEINTEAFF. The full variable domain, with the rest looked up from reference TRBV19 and TRBJ1-1, is DGGITQSPKYLFRKEGQNVTLSCEQNLNHDAMYWYRQDPGQGLRLIYYSQIVNDFQKGDIAEGYSVSREKKESFPLTVTSAQKNPTAFYLCASSTVEINTEAFFGQGTRLTVV.

The rearrangement joins TRBV19 to TRBJ1-4, with TRBD1 identical over 8 bases. This CDR3 has 17 residues. The junction had 9 bases not matched to a gene; V was cut back by 3 bases and J by 3 bases. Germline V lookup: CDR1 LNHDA, CDR2 SQIVND (reference sequence). CDR3 sequence (DNA): TGTGCCAGTAGTATGAAGGCAGGGGGCCCCTCTAATGAAAAACTGTTTTTT. Translating gives CASSMKAGGPSNEKLFF.

The chain links TRBV28 to TRBJ2-2; D unclear. V gave up 8 bases and J gave up 6 bases, with 13 bases separating them. In germline, CDR1 is MDHEN, CDR2 SYDVKM. CDR3 size: 13 residues. CDR3 sequence: CASLDWVSGELFF. CDR3 nucleotides: TGTGCCAGCCTGGATTGGGTTTCCGGGGAGCTGTTTTTT. Variable domain in full (rest from reference TRBV28 and TRBJ2-2): DVKVTQSSRYLVKRTGEKVFLECVQDMDHENMFWYRQDPGLGLRLIYFSYDVKMKEKGDIPEGYSVSREKKERFSLILESASTNQTSMYLCASLDWVSGELFFGEGSRLTVL.

This rearrangement joins TRBV28 to TRBJ2-1; 10 positions match TRBD2. The CDR3 loop spans 16 amino acids. V dropped 8 bases and J dropped 4; count of bases not matched to a gene: 11. The germline gives CDR1 MDHEN, CDR2 SYDVKM. The CDR3 nucleotides read TGTGCCAGCGTCGGAGCGGGAGGGCCAGCTTACAATGAGCAGTTCTTC. This translates into CASVGAGGPAYNEQFF.

The rearrangement links TRBV29-1 to TRBJ2-3; the D is unclear. The germline gives CDR1 SQVTM, CDR2 ANQGSEA. V was trimmed by 5 bases and J by 3 bases, leaving 12 bases between them. The CDR3 extends over 13 amino acids. CDR3 nucleotide sequence: TGCAGCGTTAGGGATATTGGGACAGATACGCAGTATTTT. It encodes CSVRDIGTDTQYF.

This chain links TRBV30 with TRBJ2-7, with 10 bases matching TRBD1. Germline CDR1 reads GTSNPN; CDR2 reads SVGIG (reference sequence). Germline trimming cut 3 bases from V and 6 bases from J; bases unmatched to any gene: 2. This CDR3 spans 12 amino acids. For the CDR3, the DNA is TGTGCCTGGAGCTGGGACAGGGGCGAGCAGTACTTC. Translating gives CAWSWDRGEQYF.

This clone occurred once. This sequence joins TRBV18 and TRBJ1-3; TRBD1 is a possible D gene (5 bases). This CDR3 comprises 18 residues. V was trimmed by 0 bases and J by 0 bases, leaving 15 bases between them. CDR1 KGHSH and CDR2 LQKENI come from the germline V gene. The CDR3 protein is CASSPPGDGGSSGNTIYF. CDR3 bases: TGTGCCAGCTCACCACCCGGTGACGGGGGGAGCTCTGGAAACACCATATATTTT.

The gene calls are TRBV18 and TRBJ2-7, with 9 bases identical to TRBD2. This CDR3 is built from 15 residues. The germline CDR1 and CDR2 sequences are KGHSH and LQKENI. V lost 0 bases to trimming and J lost 2 bases; unmatched junction nucleotides: 2. The DNA for the CDR3 is TGTGCCAGCTCACCACCGGGACTAGCAGCCTACGAGCAGTACTTC. Translation: CASSPPGLAAYEQYF.

This rearrangement joins TRBV11-2 to TRBJ1-4; the D gene is possibly TRBD1 (5 bases). Germline assignment: CDR1 SGHAT and CDR2 FQNNGV. The V end lost 5 bases, the J end lost 7 bases, and 14 bases lay between the germline ends. The CDR3 length is 14 residues. DNA of the CDR3: TGTGCCAGCAGCCCCGCGGGGGTGGGTGAAAAACTGTTTTTT. Amino acid sequence: CASSPAGVGEKLFF.

The CDR3 reads CASSLAYTDTQYF. CDR3 in DNA: TGTGCCAGCAGCTTAGCCTACACAGATACGCAGTATTTT. V gene TRBV7-2 combines with J gene TRBJ2-3, with D hard to call. This CDR3 has 13 amino acids. CDR1 SGHTA and CDR2 FQGNSA come from the germline V gene. Trimming pared 0 bases from V and 2 bases from J, leaving 3 bases between.

The chain joins TRBV28 to TRBJ2-7, with a tentative D call TRBD1 (5 bases). V was clipped by 7 bases and J by 2 bases, with 15 bases between them. From germline, CDR1 is MDHEN and CDR2 SYDVKM. The CDR3 totals 14 residues. CDR3 amino acids: CASTLGQLPYEQYF. CDR3 coding DNA: TGTGCCAGCACCTTGGGGCAGTTACCCTACGAGCAGTACTTC.

The genes are TRBV5-1 and TRBJ2-7; 9 bases map to TRBD2. CDR1 SGHRS and CDR2 YFSETQ come from the germline V gene. CDR3 length equals 16 residues. The trim removed 0 bases at V and 3 bases at J, leaving 7 bases unmatched. In nucleotides, the CDR3 is TGCGCCAGCAGCTTGGGGGCTAGCGGGGCCGGCTACGAGCAGTACTTC. Its translation is CASSLGASGAGYEQYF.

This rearrangement joins TRBV6-1 to TRBJ1-1, with TRBD1 as a possible D gene (5 bases). Trimming took 6 bases from V and 0 from J, leaving 8 bases between them. Germline values: CDR1 MNHNS, CDR2 SASEGT. CDR3 length: 13 amino acids. The CDR3 spells CASRQVVNTEAFF. The DNA for the CDR3 is TGTGCCAGCAGACAGGTTGTGAACACTGAAGCTTTCTTT.

This chain links TRBV4-1 with TRBJ2-7, with D perhaps matching TRBD2 (6 bases). The CDR3 runs to 15 residues. Germline V gene data show CDR1 as MGHRA and CDR2 as YSYEKL. V lost 2 bases and J 3 bases, leaving 14 bases between the germline ends. The CDR3 DNA reads TGCGCCAGCAGCCAACCACATCAGGGACTCTACGAGCAGTACTTC. Translating it yields CASSQPHQGLYEQYF.

The rearrangement uses TRBV4-2 and TRBJ1-3, with a possible D match to TRBD1 (6 bases). Germline CDR1 LGHNA, CDR2 YNFKEQ. V lost 1 base to trimming and J lost 2 bases, with 9 bases between them. CDR3 length equals 15 residues. Here the CDR3 DNA reads TGTGCCAGCAGCCAAGGGAAGGGGGCTGGAAACACCATATATTTT. Translating it yields CASSQGKGAGNTIYF.

V usage is TRBV5-1 and J usage is TRBJ1-2; D ambiguous. Germline CDR1 SGHRS, CDR2 YFSETQ. This CDR3 contains 13 residues. Trimming removed 2 bases at V and 3 bases at J, with 8 bases between. CDR3 protein: CASSLVSHYGYTF. The CDR3 bases are TGCGCCAGCAGCTTAGTCAGTCACTATGGCTACACCTTC. The full variable domain, in which reference TRBV5-1 and TRBJ1-2 provide the parts outside the CDR3, is KAGVTQTPRYLIKTRGQQVTLSCSPISGHRSVSWYQQTPGQGLQFLFEYFSETQRNKGNFPGRFSGRQFSNSRSEMNVSTLELGDSALYLCASSLVSHYGYTFGSGTRLTVV.